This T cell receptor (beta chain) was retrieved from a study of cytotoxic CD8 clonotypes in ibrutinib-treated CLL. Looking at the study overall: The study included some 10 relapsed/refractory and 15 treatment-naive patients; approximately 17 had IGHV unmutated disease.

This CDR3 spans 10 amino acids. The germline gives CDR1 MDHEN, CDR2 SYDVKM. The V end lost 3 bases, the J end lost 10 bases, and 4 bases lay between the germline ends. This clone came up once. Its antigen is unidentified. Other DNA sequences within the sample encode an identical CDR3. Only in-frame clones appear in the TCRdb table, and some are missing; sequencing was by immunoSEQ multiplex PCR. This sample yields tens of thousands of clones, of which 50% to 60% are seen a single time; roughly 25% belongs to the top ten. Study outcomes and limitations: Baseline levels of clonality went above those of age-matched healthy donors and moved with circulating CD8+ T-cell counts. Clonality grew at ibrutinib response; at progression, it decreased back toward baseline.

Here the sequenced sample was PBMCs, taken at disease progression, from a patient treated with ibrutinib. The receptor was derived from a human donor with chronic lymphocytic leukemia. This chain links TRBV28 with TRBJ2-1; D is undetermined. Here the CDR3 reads CASSFNEQFF. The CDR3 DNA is TGTGCCAGCAGTTTTAACGAGCAGTTCTTC.